What follows are 4 T cell receptor beta chains derived from one specimen sequenced in a study of blood T cell repertoires in COVID-19. Using immunoSEQ multiplex PCR, the repertoire was profiled, and TCRdb retains in-frame clones only, with some absent. The sample lists under 300,000 clones; around 80% were seen once. The material sequenced was peripheral blood. The receptor source for this set is a woman aged 18 to 35 with acute or convalescent COVID-19.

The V and J genes are TRBV21-1 and TRBJ1-5; TRBD1, as called in the table, went unchecked against the DNA. TRBV21-1 is reported as a pseudogene. CDR3 length equals 17 residues. CDR3 protein: CASSKVGHRGLNQPQHF. The CDR3 DNA sequence: TGTGCCAGCAGCAAAGTGGGGCACAGGGGGCTAAATCAGCCCCAGCATTTT.

This CDR3 reads CSVEVALAGASLRETQYF. CDR3 in DNA: TGCAGCGTTGAAGTGGCGCTAGCGGGAGCCTCTTTACGGGAGACCCAGTACTTC. The chain couples TRBV29-1 to TRBJ2-5, with 10 nucleotides matching TRBD2. V shed 1 base, J shed 5 bases, and the junction held 16 bases outside the gene matches. The CDR3 sequence is 18 residues long. CDR1 and CDR2 from the germline V gene are SQVTM and ANQGSEA.

This chain connects TRBV21-1 to TRBJ2-7; TRBD2 was called by the table and not checked on the DNA. TRBV21-1 represents a pseudogene. The CDR3 is 20 amino acids. The chain's CDR3 is CASSNGLTSGNRQTDYEQYF. The CDR3 DNA reads TGTGCCAGCAGCAATGGGCTGACTAGCGGGAACCGTCAAACTGACTACGAGCAGTACTTC.

The chain has TRBV6-1 and TRBJ1-5; D ambiguous. The V gene's germline CDR1 is MNHNS and CDR2 SASEGT. CDR3 length: 13 residues. V lost 0 bases, J lost 7 bases, and 7 bases lay in between. CDR3 bases: TGTGCCAGCAGTGAAGCAGGCGGCCAGCCCCAGCATTTT. This codes for CASSEAGGQPQHF.